These T cell receptor beta chains were read from a single sample in a study of shared clonotypes between healthy human individuals. Sequencing was performed with immunoSEQ multiplex PCR; in TCRdb, only in-frame clones are kept and a portion is missing. The data contain some 580,000 clones, 95% to 98% of them seen just once; the ten biggest clones take up 0.3%. The source material was naive CD8+ T cells sorted from blood. All receptors come from a man aged 25 to 45 in good health. Each CDR3 is given with its conserved first and last residue. The D gene is left open where the match is weak. Rows may omit the clone size; those that give it use once, few, many or a size class.

V gene	D gene	clone size	J gene	CDR3 protein	CDR3 DNA
TRBV7-9	TRBD1	NA	TRBJ2-7	CASSLGRDSAYEQYF	TGTGCCAGCAGCCTCGGCCGGGACAGTGCCTACGAGCAGTACTTC
TRBV6-6	NA	NA	TRBJ2-1	CASSFTLENEQFF	TGTGCCAGCAGTTTCACACTTGAGAATGAGCAGTTCTTC
TRBV28	TRBD1	NA	TRBJ2-7	CASSGQGVYGQYF	TGTGCCAGCAGTGGACAGGGGGTATACGGGCAGTACTTC
TRBV4-1	NA	NA	TRBJ1-5	CASSQDWGSNQPQHF	TGCGCCAGCAGCCAAGACTGGGGGAGCAATCAGCCCCAGCATTTT
TRBV10-3	TRBD2	NA	TRBJ2-1	CAVRLAGGPNEQFF	TGTGCCGTTCGACTAGCGGGAGGCCCCAATGAGCAGTTCTTC
TRBV5-1	NA	NA	TRBJ2-7	CASSLERPRVGEQYF	TGCGCCAGCAGCTTGGAACGTCCCAGGGTAGGGGAGCAGTACTTC
TRBV29-1	TRBD2	NA	TRBJ2-1	CSVEGASSGSYNEQFF	TGCAGCGTTGAAGGTGCTTCTAGCGGGAGTTACAATGAGCAGTTCTTC
TRBV7-9	NA	NA	TRBJ1-1	CASSLGSDPGDEAFF	TGTGCCAGCAGCCTAGGGAGCGACCCTGGTGATGAAGCTTTCTTT
TRBV7-6	NA	once	TRBJ2-5	CASSSGRYQETQYF	TGTGCCAGCAGCTCAGGACGGTACCAAGAGACCCAGTACTTC
TRBV28	NA	NA	TRBJ2-7	CASGYGGSYEQYF	TGTGCCAGCGGATACGGGGGCTCCTACGAGCAGTACTTC
TRBV29-1	NA	NA	TRBJ2-7	CSVEDLAGPEQYF	TGCAGCGTTGAAGATCTGGCGGGGCCCGAGCAGTACTTC
TRBV27	TRBD2	NA	TRBJ2-1	CASSLSAGLAGVVEQFF	TGTGCCAGCAGTTTATCAGCCGGACTAGCGGGAGTCGTTGAGCAGTTCTTC
TRBV5-4	NA	NA	TRBJ2-1	CASSVVGLGHNEQFF	TGTGCCAGCAGCGTAGTTGGCTTAGGACACAATGAGCAGTTCTTC
TRBV12-1	NA	NA	TRBJ1-4	CASSFGTGTRGHAEKLFF	NA
TRBV27	NA	NA	TRBJ2-7	CASKINPRDFTYEQYF	TGTGCCAGCAAGATAAACCCCAGGGATTTTACCTACGAGCAGTACTTC
TRBV19	TRBD1	NA	TRBJ2-1	CASKDRSYNEQFF	TGTGCCAGTAAGGACAGGTCTTACAATGAGCAGTTCTTC
TRBV27	TRBD1	NA	TRBJ2-3	CASSLGQVTDTQYF	TGTGCCAGCAGCCTAGGACAGGTCACAGATACGCAGTATTTT
TRBV4-1	NA	once	TRBJ2-7	CASSLGTFSYEQYF	TGCGCCAGCAGCCTGGGGACATTTTCCTACGAGCAGTACTTC
TRBV5-6	NA	once	TRBJ2-7	CASTEGLTHYEQYF	TGTGCCAGCACCGAGGGGCTCACCCACTACGAGCAGTACTTC
TRBV6-1	TRBD2	NA	TRBJ2-3	CASSEYGGRGTDTQYF	TGTGCCAGCAGTGAATATGGCGGGAGGGGCACAGATACGCAGTATTTT
TRBV29-1	NA	NA	TRBJ2-7	CSVEVQSGAYEQYF	TGCAGCGTTGAAGTACAGTCCGGAGCGTACGAGCAGTACTTC
TRBV5-4	NA	NA	TRBJ1-2	CASSLVGLIDYGYTF	TGTGCCAGCAGCTTGGTGGGTCTCATAGACTATGGCTACACCTTC
TRBV27	NA	once	TRBJ2-7	CASSPHPSYEQYF	TGTGCCAGCAGTCCCCACCCGTCCTACGAGCAGTACTTC
TRBV11-2	TRBD2	NA	TRBJ2-7	CASSIGGGVAYEQYF	TGTGCCAGCAGTATCGGGGGAGGGGTTGCCTACGAGCAGTACTTC
TRBV9	TRBD1	NA	TRBJ2-3	CASSEKTGSTDTQYF	TGTGCCAGCAGCGAAAAGACAGGGAGCACAGATACGCAGTATTTT
TRBV27	TRBD1	NA	TRBJ1-2	CASSQGQGPSYGYTF	TGTGCCAGCAGTCAGGGACAGGGACCCTCCTATGGCTACACCTTC
TRBV7-9	NA	NA	TRBJ2-7	CASSTLYEQYF	TGTGCCAGCTCCACATTATACGAGCAGTACTTC
TRBV29-1	NA	NA	TRBJ2-7	CSVLGLLSYEQYF	TGCAGCGTTCTGGGACTTCTCTCCTACGAGCAGTACTTC